These 27 T cell receptor beta chains came from one sample sequenced in a study of blood T cell repertoires in COVID-19. Repertoires were generated with immunoSEQ multiplex PCR, while TCRdb's copy carries only in-frame clones and drops some. The top ten clones hold about 10% of a sample with approximately 200,000 clones, roughly 80% of them seen once. Sequences were obtained from peripheral blood. These receptors originate from a woman older than 75 with COVID-19, enrolled during active disease.

The J gene is TRBJ2-3, the V gene TRBV28, with TRBD1 identical over 10 bases. The CDR3 runs 14 residues. Trimming took 7 bases from V and 3 from J; bases not matched to a gene: 4. The germline V gene encodes CDR1 MDHEN and CDR2 SYDVKM. The DNA of the CDR3 is TGTGCCAGCATTTCGGGACAGGGGACAGATACGCAGTATTTT. This sequence encodes CASISGQGTDTQYF. Combining the CDR3 with reference TRBV28 and TRBJ2-3 gives the whole variable domain DVKVTQSSRYLVKRTGEKVFLECVQDMDHENMFWYRQDPGLGLRLIYFSYDVKMKEKGDIPEGYSVSREKKERFSLILESASTNQTSMYLCASISGQGTDTQYFGPGTRLTVL.

The chain uses TRBV30 and TRBJ2-7, with a weak D call TRBD2 (6 bases). Germline CDR1 reads GTSNPN; CDR2 reads SVGIG (reference sequence). This CDR3 comprises 12 residues. Deletions cut 0 bases from V and 9 bases from J, with 12 bases between. The CDR3 reads CAWSVTAGRQYF. The DNA of the CDR3 is TGTGCCTGGAGTGTAACCGCGGGAAGGCAGTACTTC.

The chain combines TRBV7-2 with TRBJ2-7; TRBD2 is a possible D gene (7 bases). V lost 1 base, J lost 6 bases, and 13 bases lay in between. CDR3 length: 14 residues. Per the germline V gene, CDR1 is SGHTA and CDR2 is FQGNSA. The CDR3 bases are TGTGCCAGCAGCTTAGTGGGGGGGGCATCCGAGCAGTACGTC. Amino acid sequence: CASSLVGGASEQYV.

This clone is a singleton in its sample. The chain links TRBV6-9 to TRBJ1-2; no reliable D call. The CDR3 has 11 amino acids. Germline CDR1 is MNHGY and CDR2 is SVAAGI. V shed 7 bases and J shed 3 bases, with 6 bases lying between them. The CDR3 sequence is CASTPDYGYTF. The CDR3 coding sequence is TGTGCCAGCACCCCTGACTATGGCTACACCTTC.

The sample holds a few counts of this clone. The chain recombines TRBV30 with TRBJ2-1; no reliable D call. Deletions cut 4 bases from V and 8 bases from J, with 12 bases between. CDR3 length: 12 residues. Germline V CDR1 and CDR2: GTSNPN, SVGIG (reference sequence). In DNA, the CDR3 is TGTGCCTGGACCGTTGGAGCACATGAGCAGTTCTTC. Amino acids: CAWTVGAHEQFF.

The V and J genes are TRBV5-4 and TRBJ1-5; D is ambiguous. V shed 0 bases and J shed 7 bases, with 11 bases lying between them. This CDR3 contains 14 residues. Germline assignment: CDR1 SGHNT and CDR2 YYREEE (reference sequence). CDR3 in amino acids: CASSLGGLGQPQHF. CDR3 sequence (DNA): TGTGCCAGCAGCTTGGGAGGGTTAGGCCAGCCCCAGCATTTT.

The rearrangement uses TRBV5-1 and TRBJ1-1, with TRBD1 as a possible D gene (6 bases). Trimming pared 2 bases from V and 7 bases from J, leaving 9 bases between. This CDR3 is built from 12 residues. The germline V gene has CDR1 SGHRS and CDR2 YFSETQ. The CDR3 nucleotides read TGCGCCAGCAGCTTACAGGGCCTTGAAGCTTTCTTT. This codes for CASSLQGLEAFF.

This sequence joins TRBV19 and TRBJ1-1, with TRBD1 matching over 7 bases. The junction had 7 bases not matched to a gene; V was cut back by 2 bases and J by 1 base. This CDR3 comprises 16 residues. Germline assignment: CDR1 LNHDA and CDR2 SQIVND (reference sequence). The CDR3 sequence is CASSIWDRPANTEAFF. The DNA of the CDR3 is TGTGCCAGTAGTATATGGGACAGACCTGCGAACACTGAAGCTTTCTTT. The whole variable domain, filled in from reference TRBV19 and TRBJ1-1, reads DGGITQSPKYLFRKEGQNVTLSCEQNLNHDAMYWYRQDPGQGLRLIYYSQIVNDFQKGDIAEGYSVSREKKESFPLTVTSAQKNPTAFYLCASSIWDRPANTEAFFGQGTRLTVV.

The V call is TRBV10-3, the J call TRBJ1-1; possible D gene TRBD1, 5 bases. The V end was cut by 8 bases, the J end by 2 bases, with 12 bases between. This CDR3 is 13 amino acids long. Germline CDR1 reads ENHRY; CDR2 reads SYGVKD. The DNA of the CDR3 is TGTGCCATCGGAACAGGAATTAACACTGAAGCTTTCTTT. Translation gives CAIGTGINTEAFF.

This chain links TRBV24-1 with TRBJ2-1, with 7 bases identical to TRBD2. The germline V gene encodes CDR1 KGHDR and CDR2 SFDVKD. The length of the CDR3 is 13 residues. The V gene end was trimmed by 6 bases and the J gene end by 11 bases; junction bases not matched to a gene: 9. CDR3 sequence (DNA): TGTGCCACCAGTAGACCTCGGGAGGTAAAGCAGTTCTTC. Translated, it gives CATSRPREVKQFF.

The chain recombines TRBV12-3 or TRBV12-4 with TRBJ2-1; 7 nucleotides agree with TRBD2. The V and J ends lost 1 base and 14 bases, in that order; junction bases with no gene match: 2. This CDR3 comprises 11 residues. Written as DNA, the CDR3 is TGTGCCAGCAGTTTAGGGGCGGGGGAGTTCTTC. Translated: CASSLGAGEFF.

The chain links TRBV15 to TRBJ2-2; 8 nucleotides agree with TRBD2. V was pared by 0 bases and J by 1 base, with 4 bases of the junction left unmatched. Germline V gene sequence: CDR1 LNHNV, CDR2 YYDKDF (reference sequence). This CDR3 is built from 17 residues. CDR3 amino acids: CATSRDLLAGNTGELFF. CDR3 coding DNA: TGTGCCACCAGCAGAGATCTGCTAGCGGGGAACACCGGGGAGCTGTTTTTT. Complete variable domain (other parts from reference TRBV15 and TRBJ2-2): DAMVIQNPRYQVTQFGKPVTLSCSQTLNHNVMYWYQQKSSQAPKLLFHYYDKDFNNEADTPDNFQSRRPNTSFCFLDIRSPGLGDTAMYLCATSRDLLAGNTGELFFGEGSRLTVL.

This chain links TRBV5-4 with TRBJ2-5; 8 nucleotides agree with TRBD1. The CDR3 runs 16 residues. Looked up from germline, CDR1 is SGHNT and CDR2 is YYREEE (reference sequence). V lost 3 bases and J lost 2; bases outside the gene matches: 9. CDR3 amino acids: CASSSGQGPSQETQYF. In nucleotides, the CDR3 is TGTGCCAGCAGCTCCGGACAGGGCCCCTCGCAAGAGACCCAGTACTTC.

The gene calls are TRBV6-2 or TRBV6-3 and TRBJ1-5; 7 bases map to TRBD1. Trimming took 0 bases from V and 4 from J; bases not matched to a gene: 6. Germline values: CDR1 MNHEY, CDR2 SVGEGT. This CDR3 has 16 amino acids. CDR3 sequence reads: CASSYSSGTENQPQHF. The CDR3 region has the DNA TGTGCCAGCAGTTACTCGAGTGGGACAGAAAATCAGCCCCAGCATTTT.

The J gene is TRBJ1-6, the V gene TRBV9; D is perhaps TRBD1 (6 bases). V lost 3 bases to trimming and J lost 9 bases, with 19 bases between them. CDR3 size: 16 residues. CDR1 is SGDLS, CDR2 YYNGEE, per germline. In nucleotides, the CDR3 is TGTGCCAGCAGCGGTCCCCAGGGGTACGAAAGTTCACCCCTCCACTTT. Translated: CASSGPQGYESSPLHF.

This rearrangement joins TRBV7-2 to TRBJ2-3, with a weak D call TRBD2 (6 bases). The CDR3 extends over 15 amino acids. CDR1 SGHTA and CDR2 FQGNSA come from the germline V gene. Between the trimmed V and J ends, which lost 6 bases and 2 bases, there was a span of 15 bases. This CDR3 is CASSSGPGNTDTQYF. CDR3 coding DNA: TGTGCCAGCAGTAGCGGCCCAGGTAACACAGATACGCAGTATTTT.

V usage is TRBV10-1 and J usage is TRBJ1-2; no clear D gene. The CDR3 contains 15 residues. Germline lookup yields CDR1 WNHNN and CDR2 SYGVQD (reference sequence). Deletions cut 7 bases from V and 2 bases from J, with 17 bases between. The CDR3 coding sequence is TGCGCCAGCACCGTGCAGGCCTCTTACAACTATGGCTACACCTTC. It is translated as CASTVQASYNYGYTF.

Written as DNA, the CDR3 is TGTGCCAGCAGCTTGAATGAGGCCTTTGAAGCTTTCTTT. Its protein product is CASSLNEAFEAFF. The chain links TRBV5-8 to TRBJ1-1; D remains unclear. CDR3 size: 13 residues. Germline V lookup: CDR1 SGHTS, CDR2 YDEGEE. The V end was cut by 1 base, the J end by 7 bases, with 11 bases between.

This clone appeared once. The chain links TRBV27 to TRBJ2-1; D may be TRBD2 (5 bases). The CDR3 contains 15 residues. Trimming took off 4 bases at V and 0 bases at J, with 10 bases between the two ends. From germline, CDR1 is MNHEY and CDR2 SMNVEV (reference sequence). CDR3: CASSSSTSSYNEQFF. DNA for the CDR3: TGTGCCAGCAGTTCCTCTACTAGCTCCTACAATGAGCAGTTCTTC.

The gene calls are TRBV2 and TRBJ2-1; 9 nucleotides line up with TRBD1. The CDR3 is 14 amino acids. The V gene's germline CDR1 is SNHLY and CDR2 FYNNEI. The V and J ends lost 4 bases and 9 bases, in that order; junction bases with no gene match: 7. This chain's CDR3 is CASSGGTGRGEQFF. CDR3 in DNA: TGTGCCAGCAGTGGAGGGACAGGGCGGGGTGAGCAGTTCTTC. The whole variable domain, remainder taken from reference TRBV2 and TRBJ2-1, is EPEVTQTPSHQVTQMGQEVILRCVPISNHLYFYWYRQILGQKVEFLVSFYNNEISEKSEIFDDQFSVERPDGSNFTLKIRSTKLEDSAMYFCASSGGTGRGEQFFGPGTRLTVL.

This rearrangement joins TRBV15 to TRBJ1-1, with 9 positions matching TRBD1. Trimming removed 8 bases from V and 6 bases from J; junction bases left unmatched: 22. Germline V gene lookup returns CDR1 LNHNV and CDR2 YYDKDF (reference sequence). This CDR3 contains 18 residues. In DNA form, the CDR3 reads TGTGCCACCTCGCAACCGGGACAGGGTGCCGGCCCTGACGCTGAAGCTTTCTTT. Translating gives CATSQPGQGAGPDAEAFF.

This chain uses TRBV7-9 with TRBJ2-1; possibly TRBD1 for D (5 bases). V lost 5 bases and J lost 7, with 15 bases in between. The CDR3 is made up of 14 amino acids. Germline assignment: CDR1 SEHNR and CDR2 FQNEAQ (reference sequence). CDR3 nucleotides: TGTGCCAGCAGCCCGATGAAGGGGAATAATGAGCAGTTCTTC. Translating it yields CASSPMKGNNEQFF.

This chain joins TRBV7-8 and TRBJ1-3; D perhaps matches TRBD1 (6 bases). Per the germline V gene, CDR1 is SGHVS and CDR2 is FQNEAQ. V lost 3 bases to trimming and J lost 0 bases, with 9 bases between them. The CDR3 is 15 residues long. The CDR3, as DNA: TGTGCCAGCAGCTTTGGGGGACACTCTGGAAACACCATATATTTT. It translates to CASSFGGHSGNTIYF.

V usage is TRBV7-9 and J usage is TRBJ1-3; D is perhaps TRBD1 (5 bases). V was trimmed by 8 bases and J by 0 bases, leaving 14 bases between them. The germline gives CDR1 SEHNR, CDR2 FQNEAQ (reference sequence). This CDR3 has 15 residues. The DNA of the CDR3 is TGTGCCAGCGGTCACAGGACCTTCTCTGGAAACACCATATATTTT. This codes for CASGHRTFSGNTIYF. The variable domain in full, completed from reference TRBV7-9 and TRBJ1-3, reads DTGVSQNPRHKITKRGQNVTFRCDPISEHNRLYWYRQTLGQGPEFLTYFQNEAQLEKSRLLSDRFSAERPKGSFSTLEIQRTEQGDSAMYLCASGHRTFSGNTIYFGEGSWLTVV.

The J gene is TRBJ1-1, the V gene TRBV19; 7 bases are a match to TRBD1. Germline CDR1 LNHDA, CDR2 SQIVND (reference sequence). There are 15 residues in the CDR3. V trimming: 4 bases; J trimming: 3 bases; junction bases outside the gene matches: 8. Here the CDR3 reads CASSNRGVGDTEAFF. Written as DNA, the CDR3 is TGTGCCAGTAGTAACAGGGGCGTAGGGGACACTGAAGCTTTCTTT.

V usage is TRBV28 and J usage is TRBJ1-1, with D possibly matching TRBD1 (5 bases). Trimming removed 2 bases from V and 5 bases from J, with 15 bases in between. The CDR3 has 15 residues. Per the germline V gene, CDR1 is MDHEN and CDR2 is SYDVKM. CDR3 sequence: CASSLRRVRGTEAFF. The CDR3 DNA reads as TGTGCCAGCAGTTTACGCCGGGTCCGGGGGACTGAAGCTTTCTTT.

The CDR3 sequence is CASSVARGSTNTGELFF. The DNA for the CDR3 is TGTGCCAGCAGCGTAGCCCGGGGGTCAACGAACACCGGGGAGCTGTTTTTT. The chain employs TRBV9 and TRBJ2-2, with D maybe TRBD2 (6 bases). The CDR3 covers 17 residues. CDR1 is SGDLS and CDR2 is YYNGEE in the germline V gene. The V end lost 0 bases, the J end lost 0 bases, and 12 bases lay between the germline ends.